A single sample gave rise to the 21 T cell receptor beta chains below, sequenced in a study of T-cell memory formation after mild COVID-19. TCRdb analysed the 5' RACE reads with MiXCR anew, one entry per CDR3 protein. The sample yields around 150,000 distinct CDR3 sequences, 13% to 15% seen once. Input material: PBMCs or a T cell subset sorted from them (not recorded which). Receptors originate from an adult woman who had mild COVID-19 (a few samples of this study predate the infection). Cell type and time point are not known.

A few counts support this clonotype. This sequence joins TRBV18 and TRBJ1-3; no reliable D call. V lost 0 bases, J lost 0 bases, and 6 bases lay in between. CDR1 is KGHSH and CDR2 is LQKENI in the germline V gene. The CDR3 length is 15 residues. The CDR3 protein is CASSPPPHSGNTIYF. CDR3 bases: TGTGCCAGCTCACCACCCCCACACTCTGGAAACACCATATATTTT.

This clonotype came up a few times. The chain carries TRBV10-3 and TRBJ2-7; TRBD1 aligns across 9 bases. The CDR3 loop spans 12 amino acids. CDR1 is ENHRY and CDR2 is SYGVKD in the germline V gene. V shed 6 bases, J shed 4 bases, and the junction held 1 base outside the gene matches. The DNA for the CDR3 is TGTGCCATCAGACAGGGGGCTTACGAGCAGTACTTC. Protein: CAIRQGAYEQYF.

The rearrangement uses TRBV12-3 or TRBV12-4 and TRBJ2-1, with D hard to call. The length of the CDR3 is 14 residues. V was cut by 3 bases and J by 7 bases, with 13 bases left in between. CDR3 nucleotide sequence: TGTGCCAGCAGTTTCTCAGGAACCCAAAATGAGCAGTTCTTC. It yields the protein CASSFSGTQNEQFF.

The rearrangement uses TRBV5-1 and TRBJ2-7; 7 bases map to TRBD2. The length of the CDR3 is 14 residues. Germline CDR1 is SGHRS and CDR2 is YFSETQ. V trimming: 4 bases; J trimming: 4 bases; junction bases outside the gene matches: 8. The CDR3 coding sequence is TGCGCCAGCAGCAGGGAGGGACTGGCTTACGAGCAGTACTTC. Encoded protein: CASSREGLAYEQYF.

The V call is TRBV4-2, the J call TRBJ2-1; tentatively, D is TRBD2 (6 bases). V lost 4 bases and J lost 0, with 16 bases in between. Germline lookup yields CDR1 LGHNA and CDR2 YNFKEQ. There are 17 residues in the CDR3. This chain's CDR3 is CASSRVTGVTSYNEQFF. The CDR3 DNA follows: TGTGCCAGCAGCCGAGTCACGGGAGTTACCTCCTACAATGAGCAGTTCTTC.

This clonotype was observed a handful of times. CDR3 sequence: CASSLALAGGGYTF. In nucleotides, the CDR3 is TGCGCCAGCAGCTTGGCCTTGGCTGGGGGTGGCTACACCTTC. The gene calls are TRBV5-1 and TRBJ1-2; tentatively, D is TRBD1 (5 bases). Per germline, CDR1 SGHRS and CDR2 YFSETQ. This CDR3 spans 14 amino acids. Trimming took 0 bases from V and 7 from J, leaving 13 bases between them.

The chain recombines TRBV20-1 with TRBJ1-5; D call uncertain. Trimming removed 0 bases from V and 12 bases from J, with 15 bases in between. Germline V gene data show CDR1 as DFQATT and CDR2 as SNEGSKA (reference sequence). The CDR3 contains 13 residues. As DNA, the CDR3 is TGCAGTGCTAGAGATCCCAGGAGAAGTAACCAGCATTTT. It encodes CSARDPRRSNQHF.

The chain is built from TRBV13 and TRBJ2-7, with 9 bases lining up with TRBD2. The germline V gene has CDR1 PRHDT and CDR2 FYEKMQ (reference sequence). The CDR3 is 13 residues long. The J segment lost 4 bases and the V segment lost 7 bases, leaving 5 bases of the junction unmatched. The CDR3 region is CASIKRGEYEQYF. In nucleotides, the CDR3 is TGTGCCAGCATTAAGCGGGGGGAATACGAGCAGTACTTC.

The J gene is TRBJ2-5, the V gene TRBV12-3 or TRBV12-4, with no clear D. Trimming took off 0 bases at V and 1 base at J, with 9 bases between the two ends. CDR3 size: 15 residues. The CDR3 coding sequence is TGTGCCAGCAGTTTAGCTGTTAGCTTCCAAGAGACCCAGTACTTC. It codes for CASSLAVSFQETQYF.

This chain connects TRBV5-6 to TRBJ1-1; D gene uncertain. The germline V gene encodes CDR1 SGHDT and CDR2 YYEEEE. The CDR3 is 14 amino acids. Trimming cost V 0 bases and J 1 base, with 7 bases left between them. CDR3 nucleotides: TGTGCCAGCAGCTTGGGAGCGAAGAACACTGAAGCTTTCTTT. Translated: CASSLGAKNTEAFF. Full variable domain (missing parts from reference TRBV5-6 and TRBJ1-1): DAGVTQSPTHLIKTRGQQVTLRCSPKSGHDTVSWYQQALGQGPQFIFQYYEEEERQRGNFPDRFSGHQFPNYSSELNVNALLLGDSALYLCASSLGAKNTEAFFGQGTRLTVV.

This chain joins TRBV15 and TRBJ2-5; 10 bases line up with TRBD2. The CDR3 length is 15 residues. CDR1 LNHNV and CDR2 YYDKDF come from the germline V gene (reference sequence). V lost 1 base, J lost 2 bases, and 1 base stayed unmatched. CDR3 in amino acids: CATSRGTSGQETQYF. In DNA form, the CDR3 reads TGTGCCACCAGCAGAGGGACTAGCGGTCAAGAGACCCAGTACTTC. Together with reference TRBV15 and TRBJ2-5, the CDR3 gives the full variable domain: DAMVIQNPRYQVTQFGKPVTLSCSQTLNHNVMYWYQQKSSQAPKLLFHYYDKDFNNEADTPDNFQSRRPNTSFCFLDIRSPGLGDTAMYLCATSRGTSGQETQYFGPGTRLLVL.

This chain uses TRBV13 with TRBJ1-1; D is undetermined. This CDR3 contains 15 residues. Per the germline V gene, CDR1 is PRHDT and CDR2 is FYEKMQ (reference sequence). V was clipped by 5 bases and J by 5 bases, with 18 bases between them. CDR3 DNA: TGTGCCAGCAGCCCCCCGAACGGGTTGGGAACTGAAGCTTTCTTT. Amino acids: CASSPPNGLGTEAFF.

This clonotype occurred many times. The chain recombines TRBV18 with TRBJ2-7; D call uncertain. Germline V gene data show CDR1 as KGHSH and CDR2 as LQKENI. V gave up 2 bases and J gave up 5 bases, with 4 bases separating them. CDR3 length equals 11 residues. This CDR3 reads CASSPSDEQYF. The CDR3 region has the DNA TGTGCCAGCTCACCAAGCGACGAGCAGTACTTC.

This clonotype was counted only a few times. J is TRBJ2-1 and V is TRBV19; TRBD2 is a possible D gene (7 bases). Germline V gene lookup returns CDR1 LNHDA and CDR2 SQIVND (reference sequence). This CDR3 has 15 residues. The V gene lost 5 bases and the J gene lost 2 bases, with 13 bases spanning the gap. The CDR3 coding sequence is TGTGCCAGTAGTGACGGGGGGCGTGCCTACAATGAGCAGTTCTTC. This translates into CASSDGGRAYNEQFF.

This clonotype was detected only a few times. The chain's CDR3 is CASSLRQNYGYTF. DNA for the CDR3: TGTGCCAGCAGTTTACGGCAGAACTATGGCTACACCTTC. The V call is TRBV27, the J call TRBJ1-2; D is ambiguous. CDR1 is MNHEY, CDR2 SMNVEV, per germline (reference sequence). Trimming took 2 bases from V and 2 from J, leaving 6 bases between them. The CDR3 length is 13 residues.

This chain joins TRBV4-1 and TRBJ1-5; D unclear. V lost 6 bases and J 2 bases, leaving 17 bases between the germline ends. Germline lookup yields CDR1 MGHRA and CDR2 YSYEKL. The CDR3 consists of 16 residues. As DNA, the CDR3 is TGCGCCAGCAGTACCGCATACCCGGAGGGCAATCAGCCCCAGCATTTT. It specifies CASSTAYPEGNQPQHF.

Here the CDR3 DNA reads TGTGCCAGCTCGGCCGGGGCAGCGAACACTGAAGCTTTCTTT. Protein sequence: CASSAGAANTEAFF. This rearrangement joins TRBV18 to TRBJ1-1, with D possibly being TRBD1 (5 bases). The CDR3 has 14 residues. The germline CDR1 and CDR2 sequences are KGHSH and LQKENI. The V end was cut by 6 bases, the J end by 1 base, with 12 bases between.

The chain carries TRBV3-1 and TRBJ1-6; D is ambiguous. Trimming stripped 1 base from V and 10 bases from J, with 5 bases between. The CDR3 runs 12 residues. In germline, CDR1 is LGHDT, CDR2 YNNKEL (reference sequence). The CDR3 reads CASSQGTSPLHF. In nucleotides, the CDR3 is TGTGCCAGCAGCCAAGGGACCTCACCCCTCCACTTT.

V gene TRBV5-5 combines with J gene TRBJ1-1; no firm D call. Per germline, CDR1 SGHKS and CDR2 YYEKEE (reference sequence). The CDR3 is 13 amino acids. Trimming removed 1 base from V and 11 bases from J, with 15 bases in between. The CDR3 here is CASSLSTSREAFF. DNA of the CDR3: TGTGCCAGCAGCTTGTCGACATCGAGGGAGGCTTTCTTT.

Here the CDR3 DNA reads TGTGCCAGCAGCTCTCAGGGGTTGCAGTTCTTC. Translated: CASSSQGLQFF. The chain combines TRBV7-3 with TRBJ2-1, with D maybe TRBD1 (6 bases). V lost 4 bases and J 12 bases, leaving 10 bases between the germline ends. Germline-derived CDR1 and CDR2 are SGHTA and FQGTGA. There are 11 residues in the CDR3.

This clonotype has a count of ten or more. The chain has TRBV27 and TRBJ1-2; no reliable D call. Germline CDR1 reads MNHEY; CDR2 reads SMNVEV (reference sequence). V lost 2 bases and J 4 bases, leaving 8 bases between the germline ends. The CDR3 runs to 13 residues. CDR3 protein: CASSLRRGYGYTF. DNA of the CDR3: TGTGCCAGCAGTTTAAGACGGGGCTATGGCTACACCTTC.